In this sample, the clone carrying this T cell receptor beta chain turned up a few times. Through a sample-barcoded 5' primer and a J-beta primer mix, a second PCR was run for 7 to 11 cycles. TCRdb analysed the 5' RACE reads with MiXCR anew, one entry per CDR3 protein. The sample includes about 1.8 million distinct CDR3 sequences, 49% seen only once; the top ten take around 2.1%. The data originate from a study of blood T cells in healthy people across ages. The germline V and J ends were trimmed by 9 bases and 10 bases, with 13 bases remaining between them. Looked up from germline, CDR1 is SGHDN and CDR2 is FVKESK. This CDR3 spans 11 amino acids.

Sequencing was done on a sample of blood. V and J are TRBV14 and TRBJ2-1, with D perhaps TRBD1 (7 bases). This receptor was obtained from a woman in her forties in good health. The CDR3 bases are TGTGCCAGTAGACAGGGAGGCGAGCAGTTCTTC. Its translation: CASRQGGEQFF.